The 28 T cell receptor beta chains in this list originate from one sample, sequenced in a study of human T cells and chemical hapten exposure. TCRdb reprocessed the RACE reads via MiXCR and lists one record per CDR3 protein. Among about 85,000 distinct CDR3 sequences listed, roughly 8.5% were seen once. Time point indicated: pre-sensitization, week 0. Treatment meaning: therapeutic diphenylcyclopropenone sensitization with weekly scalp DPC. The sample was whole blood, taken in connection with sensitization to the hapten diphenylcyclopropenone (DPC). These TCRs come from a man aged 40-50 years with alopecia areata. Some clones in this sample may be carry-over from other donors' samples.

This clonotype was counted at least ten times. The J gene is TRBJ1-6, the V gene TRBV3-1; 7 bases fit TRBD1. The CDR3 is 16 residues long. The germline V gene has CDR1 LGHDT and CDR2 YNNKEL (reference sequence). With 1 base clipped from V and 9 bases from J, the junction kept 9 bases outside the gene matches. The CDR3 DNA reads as TGTGCCAGCAGCCAAGGGACAGGCCTCTCAGGTTCACCCCTCCACTTT. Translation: CASSQGTGLSGSPLHF.

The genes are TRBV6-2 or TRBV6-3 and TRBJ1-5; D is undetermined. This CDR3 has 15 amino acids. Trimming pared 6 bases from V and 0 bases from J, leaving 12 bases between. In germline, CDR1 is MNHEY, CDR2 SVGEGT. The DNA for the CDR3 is TGTGCCAGCAGCCGTAGGGCCTTTAGCAATCAGCCCCAGCATTTT. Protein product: CASSRRAFSNQPQHF.

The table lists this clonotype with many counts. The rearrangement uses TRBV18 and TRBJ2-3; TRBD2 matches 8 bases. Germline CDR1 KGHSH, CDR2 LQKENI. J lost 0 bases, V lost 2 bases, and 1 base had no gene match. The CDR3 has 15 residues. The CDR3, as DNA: TGTGCCAGCTCACCATTAGCGGGGAGCACAGATACGCAGTATTTT. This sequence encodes CASSPLAGSTDTQYF.

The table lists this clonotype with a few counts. In DNA, the CDR3 is TGCAGCGCGGGGACAGGCGGTAGCAATCAGCCCCAGCATTTT. It encodes CSAGTGGSNQPQHF. The V call is TRBV20-1, the J call TRBJ1-5, with TRBD1 matching over 8 bases. The CDR3 runs 14 residues. Germline V lookup: CDR1 DFQATT, CDR2 SNEGSKA (reference sequence).

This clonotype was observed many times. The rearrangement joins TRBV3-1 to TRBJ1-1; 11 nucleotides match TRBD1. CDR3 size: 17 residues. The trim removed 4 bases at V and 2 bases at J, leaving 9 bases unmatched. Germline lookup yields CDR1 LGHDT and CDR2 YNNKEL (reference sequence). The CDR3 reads CASSRRDRGGDNTEAFF. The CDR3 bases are TGTGCCAGCAGCCGACGGGACAGGGGGGGAGATAACACTGAAGCTTTCTTT.

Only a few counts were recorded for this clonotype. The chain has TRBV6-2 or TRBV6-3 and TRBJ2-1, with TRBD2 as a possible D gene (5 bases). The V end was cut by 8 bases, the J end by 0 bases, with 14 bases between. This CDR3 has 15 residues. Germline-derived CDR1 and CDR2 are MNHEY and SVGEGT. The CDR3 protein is CASRPTAGSYNEQFF. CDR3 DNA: TGTGCCAGCCGGCCAACGGCGGGCTCCTACAATGAGCAGTTCTTC.

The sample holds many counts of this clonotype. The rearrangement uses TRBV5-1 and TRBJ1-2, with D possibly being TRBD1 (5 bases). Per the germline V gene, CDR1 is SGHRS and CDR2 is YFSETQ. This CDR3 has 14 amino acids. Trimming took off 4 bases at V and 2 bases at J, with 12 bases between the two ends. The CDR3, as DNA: TGCGCCAGCAGCGGGAGGGGCGCGAACTATGGCTACACCTTC. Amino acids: CASSGRGANYGYTF.

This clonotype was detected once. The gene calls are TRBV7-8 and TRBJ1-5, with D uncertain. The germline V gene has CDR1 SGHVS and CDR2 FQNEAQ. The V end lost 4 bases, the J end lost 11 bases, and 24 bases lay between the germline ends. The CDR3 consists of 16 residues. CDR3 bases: TGTGCCAGCAGCTCAAGCCCCGGACCGATGAGCTCAGCCCAGCATTTT. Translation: CASSSSPGPMSSAQHF.

The CDR3 coding sequence is TGCGCCAGCAGCCAAGTCTGGAGTAGTAGGGCAGATACGCAGTATTTT. Amino acids: CASSQVWSSRADTQYF. V and J are TRBV4-3 and TRBJ2-3, with D uncertain. The V gene lost 1 base and the J gene lost 4 bases, with 15 bases spanning the gap. The CDR3 is 16 residues long. Germline CDR1 and CDR2: LGHNA and YSLEER.

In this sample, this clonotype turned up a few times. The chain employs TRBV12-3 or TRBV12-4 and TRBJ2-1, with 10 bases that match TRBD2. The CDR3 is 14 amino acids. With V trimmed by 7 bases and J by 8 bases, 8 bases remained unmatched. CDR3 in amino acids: CASNLAGGRYEQFF. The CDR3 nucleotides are TGTGCCAGCAACTTAGCGGGAGGACGGTATGAGCAGTTCTTC.

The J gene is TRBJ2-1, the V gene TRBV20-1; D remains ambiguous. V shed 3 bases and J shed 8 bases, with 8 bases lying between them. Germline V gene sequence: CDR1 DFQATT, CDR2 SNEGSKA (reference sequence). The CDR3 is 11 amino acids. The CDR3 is CSASKLDEQFF. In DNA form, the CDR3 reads TGCAGTGCTAGTAAGTTGGATGAGCAGTTCTTC.

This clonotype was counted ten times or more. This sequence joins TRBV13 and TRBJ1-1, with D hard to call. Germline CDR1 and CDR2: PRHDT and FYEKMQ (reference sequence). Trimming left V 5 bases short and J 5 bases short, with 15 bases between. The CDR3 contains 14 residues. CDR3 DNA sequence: TGTGCCAGCAGCCCCCGTGGAGGGAAGACTGAAGCTTTCTTT. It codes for CASSPRGGKTEAFF.

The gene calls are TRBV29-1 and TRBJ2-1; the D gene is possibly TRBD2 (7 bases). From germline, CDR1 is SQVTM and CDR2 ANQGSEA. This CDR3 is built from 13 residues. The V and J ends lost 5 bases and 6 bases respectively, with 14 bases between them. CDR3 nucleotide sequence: TGCAGCGTTTCGGGGGGCGCGGGCAATGAGCAGTTCTTC. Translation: CSVSGGAGNEQFF.

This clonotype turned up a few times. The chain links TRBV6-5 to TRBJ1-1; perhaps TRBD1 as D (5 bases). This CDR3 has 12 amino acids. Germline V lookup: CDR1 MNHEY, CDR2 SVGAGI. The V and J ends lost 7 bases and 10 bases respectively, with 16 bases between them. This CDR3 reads CASTDSGTGAFF. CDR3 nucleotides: TGTGCCAGCACCGACTCGGGGACCGGAGCTTTCTTT.

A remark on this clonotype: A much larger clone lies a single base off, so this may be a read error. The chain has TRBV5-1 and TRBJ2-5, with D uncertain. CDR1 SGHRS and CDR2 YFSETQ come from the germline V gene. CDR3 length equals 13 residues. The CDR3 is CASRRASQETQNF. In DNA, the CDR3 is TGCGCCAGCAGACGGGCCTCCCAAGAGACCCAGAACTTC.

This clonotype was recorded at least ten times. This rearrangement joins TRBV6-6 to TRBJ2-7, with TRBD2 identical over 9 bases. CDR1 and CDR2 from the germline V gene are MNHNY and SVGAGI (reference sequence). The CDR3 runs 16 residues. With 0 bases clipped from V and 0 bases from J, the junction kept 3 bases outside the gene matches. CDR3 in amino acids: CASSYSGGRVSYEQYV. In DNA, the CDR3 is TGTGCCAGCAGTTACTCGGGCGGGAGGGTCTCCTACGAGCAGTACGTC.

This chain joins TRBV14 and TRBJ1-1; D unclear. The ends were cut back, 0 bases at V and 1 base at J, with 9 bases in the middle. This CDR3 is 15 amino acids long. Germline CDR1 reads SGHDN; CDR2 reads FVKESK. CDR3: CASSQETSRNTEAFF. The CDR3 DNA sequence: TGTGCCAGCAGCCAAGAGACATCACGGAACACTGAAGCTTTCTTT.

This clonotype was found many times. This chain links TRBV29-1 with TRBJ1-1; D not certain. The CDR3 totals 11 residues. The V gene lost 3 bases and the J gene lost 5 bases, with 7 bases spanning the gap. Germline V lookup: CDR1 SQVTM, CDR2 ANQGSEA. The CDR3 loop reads CSVEVITEAFF. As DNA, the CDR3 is TGCAGCGTTGAGGTCATTACTGAAGCTTTCTTT.

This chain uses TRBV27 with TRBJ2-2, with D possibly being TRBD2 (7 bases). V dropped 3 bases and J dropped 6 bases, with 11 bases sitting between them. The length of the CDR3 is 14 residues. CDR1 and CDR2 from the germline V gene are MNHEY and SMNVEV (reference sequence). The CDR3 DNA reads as TGTGCCAGCAGTTTTAGGGGGGGTCCCGGGGAGCTGTTTTTT. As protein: CASSFRGGPGELFF.

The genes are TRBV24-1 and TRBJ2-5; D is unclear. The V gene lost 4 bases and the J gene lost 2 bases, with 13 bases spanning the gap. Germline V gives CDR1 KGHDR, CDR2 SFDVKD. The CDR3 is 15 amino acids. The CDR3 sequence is CATSDPGREQETQYF. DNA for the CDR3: TGTGCCACCAGTGACCCCGGACGAGAACAAGAGACCCAGTACTTC.

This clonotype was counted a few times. The CDR3 loop is CATILSSGDYEDSYEQYV. CDR3 coding DNA: TGTGCCACCATCTTGTCTAGCGGGGATTATGAGGACTCCTACGAGCAGTACGTC. V and J are TRBV24-1 and TRBJ2-7; TRBD2 aligns across 9 bases. The germline V gene encodes CDR1 KGHDR and CDR2 SFDVKD. The CDR3 loop spans 18 amino acids. V shed 8 bases, J shed 0 bases, and the junction held 16 bases outside the gene matches.

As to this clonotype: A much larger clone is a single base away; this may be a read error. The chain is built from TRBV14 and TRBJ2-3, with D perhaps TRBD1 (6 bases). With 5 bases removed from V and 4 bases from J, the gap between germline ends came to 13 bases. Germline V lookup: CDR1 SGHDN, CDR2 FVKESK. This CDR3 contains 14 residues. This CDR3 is CASSSLEGADTQYF. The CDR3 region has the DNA TGTGCCAGCAGCTCGTTAGAGGGGGCAGATACGCAGTATTTT.

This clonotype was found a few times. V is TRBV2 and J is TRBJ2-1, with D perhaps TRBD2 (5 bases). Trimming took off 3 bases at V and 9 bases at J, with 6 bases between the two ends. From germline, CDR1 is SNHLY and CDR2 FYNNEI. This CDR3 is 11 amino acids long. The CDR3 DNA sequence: TGTGCCAGCAGTGATCGGGGTGAGCAGTTCTTC. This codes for CASSDRGEQFF.

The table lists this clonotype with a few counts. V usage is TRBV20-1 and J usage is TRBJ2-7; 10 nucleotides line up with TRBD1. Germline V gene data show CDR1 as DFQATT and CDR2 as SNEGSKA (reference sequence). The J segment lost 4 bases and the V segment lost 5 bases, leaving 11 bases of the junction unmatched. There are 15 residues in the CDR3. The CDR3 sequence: CSALIDRGRGYEQYF. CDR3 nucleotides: TGCAGTGCTCTGATAGACAGGGGGCGCGGTTACGAGCAGTACTTC.

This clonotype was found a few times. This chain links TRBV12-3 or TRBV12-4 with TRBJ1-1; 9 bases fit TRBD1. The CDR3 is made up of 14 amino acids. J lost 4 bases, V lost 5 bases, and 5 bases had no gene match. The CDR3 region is CASSAGTGTTEAFF. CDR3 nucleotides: TGTGCCAGCAGTGCCGGGACAGGGACCACTGAAGCTTTCTTT.

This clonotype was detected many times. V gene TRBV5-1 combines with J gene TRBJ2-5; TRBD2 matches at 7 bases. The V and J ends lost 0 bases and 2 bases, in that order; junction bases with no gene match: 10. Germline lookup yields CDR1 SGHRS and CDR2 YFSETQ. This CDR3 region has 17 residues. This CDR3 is CASSLGPGPGGQETQYF. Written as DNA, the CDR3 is TGCGCCAGCAGCTTGGGCCCCGGACCCGGGGGGCAAGAGACCCAGTACTTC.

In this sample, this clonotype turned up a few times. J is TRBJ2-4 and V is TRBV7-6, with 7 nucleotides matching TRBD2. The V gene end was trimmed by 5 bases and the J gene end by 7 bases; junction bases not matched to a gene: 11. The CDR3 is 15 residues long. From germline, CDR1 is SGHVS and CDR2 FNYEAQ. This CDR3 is CASSPEVGGVNIQYF. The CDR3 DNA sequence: TGTGCCAGCAGCCCCGAGGTGGGAGGGGTGAACATTCAGTACTTC.

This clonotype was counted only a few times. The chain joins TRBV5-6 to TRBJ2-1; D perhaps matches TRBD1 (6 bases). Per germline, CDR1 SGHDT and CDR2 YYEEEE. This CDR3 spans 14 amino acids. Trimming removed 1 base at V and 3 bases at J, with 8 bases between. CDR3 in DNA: TGTGCCAGCAGCTTGACAGGGAACTACAATGAGCAGTTCTTC. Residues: CASSLTGNYNEQFF.